Listed here are 5 T cell receptor beta chains from one sample, sequenced in a study of blood T cell repertoires in COVID-19 (dated by TCRdb to the early 2020s). The library was made by the immunoSEQ multiplex PCR assay. This is the immuneACCESS table as TCRdb keeps it, with only in-frame sequences that have V and J called. A part of the clones is gone; compared with another copy, unresolved V genes explain less than half, and the rest is unexplained. Present in this sample are some 45,000 clones, approximately 83% of which were seen just once. The biggest ten clones account for approximately 7.6% of the sample. The material sequenced was peripheral blood. The receptors shown here come from an elderly man in a cohort sampled during active COVID-19.

In DNA form, the CDR3 reads TGCGCCAGCAGTGATGGTGGGGGCGACCCTCCTTACAATGAGCAGTTCTTC. It is translated as CASSDGGGDPPYNEQFF. The chain carries TRBV10-1 and TRBJ2-1, with a weak D call TRBD1 (6 bases). V lost 3 bases, J lost 4 bases, and 19 bases lay in between. CDR1 is WNHNN, CDR2 SYGVQD, per germline (reference sequence). The CDR3 loop spans 17 amino acids.

This chain connects TRBV28 to TRBJ2-5, with D perhaps matching TRBD2 (6 bases). V lost 5 bases to trimming and J lost 5 bases, with 24 bases between them. Germline V gene data show CDR1 as MDHEN and CDR2 as SYDVKM. CDR3 length equals 17 residues. The CDR3 DNA sequence: TGTGCCAGCAGTCTGGGGGTGAAGGGCGGGGTTGATGAGACCCAGTACTTC. Translating it yields CASSLGVKGGVDETQYF.

The rearrangement links TRBV5-1 to TRBJ2-5; maybe TRBD2 (5 bases). The length of the CDR3 is 13 residues. Germline V gene data show CDR1 as SGHRS and CDR2 as YFSETQ. The V end was cut by 4 bases, the J end by 4 bases, with 11 bases between. In nucleotides, the CDR3 is TGCGCCAGCAGCGCCCCCCGGGGAGAGACCCAGTACTTC. Translation: CASSAPRGETQYF.

The chain employs TRBV4-1 and TRBJ2-1, with D possibly being TRBD1 (6 bases). In germline, CDR1 is MGHRA, CDR2 YSYEKL. Trimming pared 4 bases from V and 0 bases from J, leaving 10 bases between. CDR3 size: 15 residues. The CDR3 is CASSLTGSSYNEQFF. The CDR3, as DNA: TGCGCCAGCAGCCTTACAGGGAGCTCCTACAATGAGCAGTTCTTC.

The chain recombines TRBV4-1 with TRBJ1-2, with 7 bases fitting TRBD1. J was trimmed by 6 bases and V by 3 bases; bases with no gene match: 10. Per the germline V gene, CDR1 is MGHRA and CDR2 is YSYEKL. The CDR3 loop spans 15 amino acids. The CDR3 sequence: CASSQLVDRLHGYTF. The CDR3, as DNA: TGCGCCAGCAGCCAGTTAGTGGACAGGCTGCATGGCTACACCTTC.